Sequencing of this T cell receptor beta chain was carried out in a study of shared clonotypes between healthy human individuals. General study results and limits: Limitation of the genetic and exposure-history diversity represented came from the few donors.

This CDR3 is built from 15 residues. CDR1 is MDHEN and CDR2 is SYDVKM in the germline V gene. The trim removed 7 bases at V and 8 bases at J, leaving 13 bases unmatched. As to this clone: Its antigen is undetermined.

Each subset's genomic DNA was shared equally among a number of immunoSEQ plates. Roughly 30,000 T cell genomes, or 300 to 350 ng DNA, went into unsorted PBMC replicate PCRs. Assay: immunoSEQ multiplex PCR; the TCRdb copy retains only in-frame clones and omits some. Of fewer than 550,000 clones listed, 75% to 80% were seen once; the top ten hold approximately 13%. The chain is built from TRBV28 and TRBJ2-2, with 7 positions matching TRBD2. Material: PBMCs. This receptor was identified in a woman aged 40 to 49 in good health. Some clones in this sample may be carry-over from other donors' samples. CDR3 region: CASTLTSLSGGELFF. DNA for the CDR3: TGTGCCAGCACCCTGACTAGCCTATCGGGGGGGGAGCTGTTTTTT.